The TCR beta chain described here comes from a study of cytomegalovirus exposure and HLA in healthy donors. Study-wide context: Genotyping of more than 300 donors showed that 70% to 90% belonged to the Caucasian-associated ancestry cluster.

Germline assignment: CDR1 MNHNY and CDR2 SVGAGI (reference sequence). The V and J ends lost 2 bases and 8 bases respectively, with 16 bases between them. CDR3 length: 15 residues. In its sample, this clone was seen a few times. The antigen remains undetermined. The PCR made use of 60 Vbeta and 13 Jbeta primers. Assay used: immunoSEQ multiplex PCR; TCRdb lists only in-frame clones, some missing. The sample includes about 150,000 clones, about 80% of them seen just once. Study findings and constraints: Presence/absence analyses took donor sequencing depth as roughly uniform.

The rearrangement uses TRBV6-6 and TRBJ2-1; a possible D gene is TRBD2 (6 bases). Sequencing used PBMCs. This clonotype was obtained from a man aged 40-55 years in good health and CMV-seropositive. CDR3 in DNA: TGTGCCAGCAGTTACGGACTGGTGGGGGAGGATGAGCAGTTCTTC. Residues: CASSYGLVGEDEQFF.